The 8 T cell receptor beta chains below were found in one sample sequenced in a study of control samples from healthy donors and cancer patients. The data were produced by immunoSEQ multiplex PCR, yet TCRdb's version contains in-frame clones alone and is incomplete. Seen here are some 170,000 clones, nearly 96% observed once, and the top ten hold over 1%. Material: blood. The receptors were sampled from a woman younger than 45 in good health.

The chain links TRBV9 to TRBJ1-3; TRBD1 might be the D (6 bases). The germline V and J ends were trimmed by 4 bases and 3 bases, with 17 bases remaining between them. The CDR3 totals 16 residues. Germline CDR1 reads SGDLS; CDR2 reads YYNGEE. CDR3 protein: CASSPSTGIVGNTIYF. CDR3 nucleotide sequence: TGTGCCAGCAGCCCTTCTACAGGGATTGTTGGAAACACCATATATTTT.

This rearrangement joins TRBV3-1 (or the pseudogene TRBV3-2) to TRBJ2-1; possibly TRBD2 for D (6 bases). There are 15 residues in the CDR3. V gave up 0 bases and J gave up 7 bases, with 13 bases separating them. CDR1 LGHDT and CDR2 YNNKEL come from the germline V gene (reference sequence). The CDR3 bases are TGTGCCAGCAGCCAAGAGTCACTAGCTTTTAATGAGCAGTTCTTC. This gives the protein CASSQESLAFNEQFF.

This clone was counted once. This chain joins TRBV30 and TRBJ1-1, with D hard to call. Trimming removed 3 bases from V and 0 bases from J, with 14 bases in between. Germline V CDR1 and CDR2: GTSNPN, SVGIG (reference sequence). The CDR3 totals 15 residues. CDR3 nucleotide sequence: TGTGCCTGGAGGGACTCTCCCTGGGTGAACACTGAAGCTTTCTTT. Its protein is CAWRDSPWVNTEAFF.

The chain joins TRBV5-1 to TRBJ1-1; D is ambiguous. In germline, CDR1 is SGHRS, CDR2 YFSETQ. V lost 0 bases, J lost 0 bases, and 9 bases lay in between. The CDR3 spans 15 residues. This CDR3 is CASSLGGLVNTEAFF. The CDR3 DNA follows: TGCGCCAGCAGCTTGGGAGGGTTGGTGAACACTGAAGCTTTCTTT.

The V call is TRBV11-3, the J call TRBJ2-1, with TRBD2 identical over 7 bases. This CDR3 is 14 amino acids long. Germline CDR1 reads SGHNT; CDR2 reads YENEEA. The ends lost 5 bases at V and 9 bases at J; junction bases unmatched: 10. CDR3 region: CASSLGTTHGEQFF. Here the CDR3 DNA reads TGTGCCAGCAGCCTAGGGACTACTCATGGTGAGCAGTTCTTC.

The V and J genes are TRBV5-4 and TRBJ1-5, with D uncertain. V was shortened by 0 bases and J by 4 bases, with 8 bases between the two germline ends. The CDR3 loop spans 14 amino acids. The germline V gene has CDR1 SGHNT and CDR2 YYREEE (reference sequence). Here the CDR3 reads CASSLGPANQPQHF. The CDR3 coding sequence is TGTGCCAGCAGCTTGGGTCCGGCTAATCAGCCCCAGCATTTT.

This sequence joins TRBV7-9 and TRBJ2-1; TRBD1 aligns across 9 bases. The V segment lost 5 bases and the J segment 7 bases; nucleotides outside the gene matches: 9. The CDR3 consists of 15 residues. CDR1 is SEHNR, CDR2 FQNEAQ, per germline (reference sequence). CDR3 protein: CASSSPTGGLNEQFF. The CDR3, as DNA: TGTGCCAGCAGCAGTCCGACAGGGGGTCTAAATGAGCAGTTCTTC.

The rearrangement uses TRBV11-2 and TRBJ2-2; no clear D. The ends were cut back, 4 bases at V and 7 bases at J, with 4 bases in the middle. This CDR3 contains 11 residues. Germline loops: CDR1 SGHAT, CDR2 FQNNGV. CDR3 DNA: TGTGCCAGCAGCTGGGTCGGGGAGCTGTTTTTT. Translated: CASSWVGELFF.